Listed below are T cell receptor beta chains from one sample, sequenced in a study of CD8 T cells in ankylosing spondylitis. MiXCR was run by TCRdb on the 5' RACE reads, yielding one entry per CDR3 protein. The table shows fewer than 550,000 distinct CDR3 sequences, with approximately 5.3% occurring only once. Sequencing was carried out using blood, either unsorted or a sorted T cell fraction (not recorded which). The origin of the receptors is a male donor with ankylosing spondylitis. Each CDR3 is given with its conserved first and last residue. Each record gives: V gene, D gene, J gene, clone size, CDR3 protein, CDR3 DNA. The D gene is left open where the match is weak. The size entry is marked missing in some rows and otherwise reads once, few, many or a size class.

>TRBV6-2/TRBV6-3|-|TRBJ2-2|-
CASRRQEVTGELFF
TGTGCCAGCAGGCGACAGGAAGTCACCGGGGAGCTGTTTTTT
>TRBV5-5|-|TRBJ2-3|many
CASSLYGGRADTQYF
TGTGCCAGCAGCTTGTACGGGGGGCGGGCAGATACGCAGTATTTT
>TRBV7-9|-|TRBJ1-1|many
CASSSPQGTEAFF
TGTGCCAGCAGCTCCCCCCAGGGGACTGAAGCTTTCTTT
>TRBV20-1|TRBD2|TRBJ2-3|few
CSAPGLAVSTDTQYF
TGCAGTGCTCCGGGACTAGCGGTTAGCACAGATACGCAGTATTTT
>TRBV7-2|-|TRBJ2-5|many
CASTWGGDRKTQYF
TGTGCCAGCACCTGGGGGGGCGATAGGAAGACCCAGTACTTC
>TRBV4-2|TRBD1|TRBJ1-2|few
CASSPRQGAAGGYTF
TGTGCCAGCAGCCCCCGACAGGGGGCTGCGGGTGGCTACACCTTC
>TRBV20-1|TRBD2|TRBJ2-7|many
CSVKKVASGDSYEQYF
TGCAGTGTCAAGAAGGTCGCTAGCGGGGACTCCTACGAGCAGTACTTC
>TRBV29-1|-|TRBJ2-2|many
CSVSLGVSQGVTAGELFF
TGCAGCGTTTCTTTGGGGGTTTCTCAGGGAGTTACCGCCGGGGAGCTGTTTTTT
>TRBV25-1|-|TRBJ2-1|many
CASRTAGLGLDEQFF
TGTGCCAGCAGGACGGCGGGACTGGGGTTGGATGAGCAGTTCTTC
>TRBV9|TRBD2|TRBJ2-7|many
CASSLNWREAYEQYF
TGTGCCAGCAGCCTCAACTGGCGGGAGGCGTACGAGCAGTACTTC
>TRBV24-1|-|TRBJ2-1|many
CATSEGASPVHEQFF
TGTGCCACCAGTGAAGGGGCTAGCCCTGTGCATGAGCAGTTCTTC
>TRBV20-1|TRBD2|TRBJ2-6|many
CSATRLAGGGGANVLTF
TGCAGTGCTACTCGACTAGCGGGAGGGGGTGGGGCCAACGTCCTGACTTTC
>TRBV5-1|TRBD1|TRBJ2-7|many
CASSWGTGYYEQYF
TGCGCCAGCAGCTGGGGGACAGGGTACTACGAGCAGTACTTC
>TRBV5-1|TRBD2|TRBJ2-7|few
CASSSTLAGGSEQYF
TGCGCCAGCAGCTCTACACTAGCGGGAGGGTCCGAGCAGTACTTC
>TRBV28|-|TRBJ1-5|many
CASSRHTLGPQHF
TGTGCCAGCAGTAGACACACCCTGGGGCCCCAGCATTTT
>TRBV7-2|-|TRBJ2-3|many
CASSPVVGTDTQYF
TGTGCCAGCAGCCCTGTGGTCGGGACAGATACGCAGTATTTT
>TRBV24-1|TRBD2|TRBJ2-7|many
CATSDPGAGESEQYF
TGTGCCACCAGTGACCCCGGAGCGGGAGAAAGCGAGCAGTACTTC
>TRBV6-5|-|TRBJ2-3|many
CASRYGHSTDTQYF
TGTGCCAGCAGATACGGACACTCCACAGATACGCAGTATTTT
>TRBV20-1|-|TRBJ1-2|many
CSVNYGYTF
TGCAGTGTCAACTATGGCTACACCTTC
>TRBV28|TRBD2|TRBJ2-7|many
CASSLYREGPEQYF
TGTGCCAGCAGTTTATACCGGGAGGGCCCCGAGCAGTACTTC
>TRBV4-3|-|TRBJ2-6|-
CASSHRTRGANVLTF
TGCGCCAGCAGCCATAGGACACGAGGGGCCAACGTCCTGACTTTC
>TRBV15|-|TRBJ1-6|many
CATTQRPSSIHNSPLHF
TGTGCCACCACCCAGAGGCCGAGTTCTATACATAATTCACCCCTCCACTTT
>TRBV4-3|-|TRBJ2-7|few
CASSRTRGSSYEQYF
TGCGCCAGCAGCCGCACGCGTGGCAGCTCCTACGAGCAGTACTTC
>TRBV7-2|-|TRBJ1-4|many
CASSLGPGDEKLFF
TGTGCCAGCAGCTTAGGGCCAGGGGACGAAAAACTGTTTTTT
>TRBV6-1|-|TRBJ2-7|-
CASRWQAHSYEQYF
TGTGCCAGCAGATGGCAGGCGCACTCCTACGAGCAGTACTTC
>TRBV5-1|-|TRBJ2-2|many
CASSRQGERTGELFF
TGCGCCAGCAGTCGGCAGGGAGAAAGGACCGGGGAGCTGTTTTTT